The rows below give T cell receptor beta chains drawn from one sample of a study of a mutant IDH1 vaccine in newly diagnosed glioma. For these TCRs, the target antigens are not known. Here immunoSEQ multiplex PCR was the method, and the copy in TCRdb shows in-frame clones only, minus some. The data show nearly 50,000 clones, 84% seen once. This specimen was PBMCs, taken from a glioma patient whose treatment included an IDH1 peptide vaccine. The receptors originated from a woman aged 25-40 years with glioma. Some clones in this sample may be carry-over from other donors' samples. The CDR3 runs from the conserved cysteine through the conserved F or W. A D gene is named only where the DNA matches it firmly. Clone size appears in some rows only: once, few, many, or a class for an expanded clone.

v_call: TRBV6-1
d_call: NA
j_call: TRBJ2-5
clone_size: NA
cdr3_nt: TGTGCCAGCAGTGCGGTCCCGGAAGAGACCCAGTACTTC
cdr3_aa: CASSAVPEETQYF

v_call: TRBV25-1
d_call: NA
j_call: TRBJ2-5
clone_size: NA
cdr3_nt: TGTGCCAGCATGGGACATACCCAAGAGACCCAGTACTTC
cdr3_aa: CASMGHTQETQYF

v_call: TRBV25-1
d_call: NA
j_call: TRBJ2-1
clone_size: NA
cdr3_nt: TGTGCCAGCAGTGGGGCAGGGGCGAAGAATGAGCAGTTCTTC
cdr3_aa: CASSGAGAKNEQFF

v_call: TRBV7-8
d_call: NA
j_call: TRBJ2-7
clone_size: NA
cdr3_nt: TGTGCCAGCAGCTTAGAAAGGTCCTACGAGCAGTACTTC
cdr3_aa: CASSLERSYEQYF

v_call: TRBV19
d_call: TRBD1
j_call: TRBJ2-5
clone_size: NA
cdr3_nt: TGTGCCAGTAGCCCAAATCCAGGGGGGACCCAGTACTTC
cdr3_aa: CASSPNPGGTQYF

v_call: TRBV6-4
d_call: NA
j_call: TRBJ2-2
clone_size: NA
cdr3_nt: TGTGCCAGCAGTGCAGGGAACACCGGGGAGCTGTTTTTT
cdr3_aa: CASSAGNTGELFF

v_call: TRBV2
d_call: NA
j_call: TRBJ1-2
clone_size: NA
cdr3_nt: TGTGCCAGCACCCAAACAGGGATGGGTGGCTACACCTTC
cdr3_aa: CASTQTGMGGYTF

v_call: TRBV11-2
d_call: TRBD1
j_call: TRBJ1-1
clone_size: NA
cdr3_nt: TGTGCCAGCAGCCCGAGCCGGGGACAGGGGGCATGGGGCACTGAAGCTTTCTTT
cdr3_aa: CASSPSRGQGAWGTEAFF

v_call: TRBV18
d_call: TRBD1
j_call: TRBJ1-1
clone_size: NA
cdr3_nt: TGTGCCAGCTCACCACCCCGGCAGGGGGAGATTGGGACTGAAGCTTTCTTT
cdr3_aa: CASSPPRQGEIGTEAFF

v_call: TRBV19
d_call: TRBD1
j_call: TRBJ1-2
clone_size: NA
cdr3_nt: TGTGCCAGTAGTTTCTGGGACAGGGGTGGCTACACCTTC
cdr3_aa: CASSFWDRGGYTF

v_call: TRBV2
d_call: NA
j_call: TRBJ2-7
clone_size: NA
cdr3_nt: TGTGCCAGCAGCCCCACCGCCTACGAGCAGTACTTC
cdr3_aa: CASSPTAYEQYF

v_call: TRBV7-6
d_call: NA
j_call: TRBJ2-1
clone_size: NA
cdr3_nt: TGTGCCAGCAGCTTACTAAGTCCAACGTCCTACAATGAGCAGTTCTTC
cdr3_aa: CASSLLSPTSYNEQFF

v_call: TRBV5-4
d_call: TRBD1
j_call: TRBJ1-4
clone_size: NA
cdr3_nt: TGTGCCAGCAGCTTGGACAGGGGAGGTGAAAAACTGTTTTTT
cdr3_aa: CASSLDRGGEKLFF

v_call: TRBV7-8
d_call: NA
j_call: TRBJ2-7
clone_size: NA
cdr3_nt: TGTGCCAGCAGCTTGTCAGACTACGAGCAGTACTTC
cdr3_aa: CASSLSDYEQYF

v_call: TRBV7-2
d_call: TRBD2
j_call: TRBJ2-1
clone_size: few
cdr3_nt: TGTGCCAGCAGCTTTTGGGCGGGAGACTCCTACAATGAGCAGTTCTTC
cdr3_aa: CASSFWAGDSYNEQFF